The text below deals with one T cell receptor (beta chain). Its antigen is currently unknown. With 7 bases removed from V and 6 bases from J, the gap between germline ends came to 22 bases. Looked up from germline, CDR1 is MDHEN and CDR2 is SYDVKM. The CDR3 extends over 16 amino acids. This entry comes from a study of T-cell reconstitution after alpha-beta-depleted transplantation in children. Findings and caveats of the study: The origin of alpha-beta T cells about two months after transplant was reportedly several hundred expanded graft clones. Newly generated T cells supplied most T-cell counts and diversity one year post-transplant. Recipient T cells and thymic progenitors that survived were the source of the high TCRbeta diversity seen at day 60 in some patients.

Preparation of the TCRbeta library used unique molecular identifiers. Using its own MiXCR run on the PCR reads, TCRdb lists one record per CDR3 protein. The table has a few hundred thousand distinct CDR3 sequences, over 25% seen once; the top ten hold approximately 33%. The sequence was collected from a boy under three years old with Wiskott-Aldrich syndrome, due to receive a stem cell transplant. V gene TRBV28 combines with J gene TRBJ2-1; D might be TRBD2 (6 bases). Sequencing was performed on PBMCs, taken before TCRalphabeta/CD19-depleted stem cell transplant. In DNA form, the CDR3 reads TGTGCCAGCATCCCTTCGCCCGGAGGGCCGGTCAATGAGCAGTTCTTC. Residues: CASIPSPGGPVNEQFF.